Following are 25 T cell receptor beta chains from one sample sequenced in a study of CD4 and CD8 cells across lung adenocarcinoma regions. TCRdb used MiXCR to reprocess the PCR reads, holding one entry per CDR3 protein. Of about 16,000 distinct CDR3 sequences in the sample, roughly 50% are singletons; the top ten hold approximately 32%. The sample comprised CD8+ T cells from the center of a lung tumor. The source is a female donor with lung adenocarcinoma. The CD4 and CD8 labels of this study may be unreliable.

The rearrangement uses TRBV6-1 and TRBJ1-2, with a possible D match to TRBD1 (6 bases). The V gene lost 6 bases and the J gene lost 3 bases, with 17 bases spanning the gap. The CDR3 totals 15 residues. Germline lookup yields CDR1 MNHNS and CDR2 SASEGT. The CDR3 here is CASSNQGGADYGYTF. CDR3 DNA: TGTGCCAGCAGCAACCAAGGGGGGGCCGACTATGGCTACACCTTC.

This clonotype was detected ten times or more. This chain joins TRBV5-1 and TRBJ2-5; D unresolved. CDR1 and CDR2 (germline): SGHRS, YFSETQ. This CDR3 contains 13 residues. Trimming took 0 bases from V and 4 from J, leaving 7 bases between them. The CDR3 DNA reads as TGCGCCAGCAGCTTGGGGCGGCGAGAGACCCAGTACTTC. This codes for CASSLGRRETQYF.

The V call is TRBV6-5, the J call TRBJ2-2; D unresolved. Germline CDR1 reads MNHEY; CDR2 reads SVGAGI. The CDR3 covers 13 residues. V was trimmed by 0 bases and J by 16 bases, leaving 15 bases between them. CDR3 DNA: TGTGCCAGCAGTTACTCAGGGATCGAGGCGCAGTTTTTT. This encodes CASSYSGIEAQFF.

This chain links TRBV6-1 with TRBJ2-1; 7 bases match TRBD1. The CDR3 extends over 15 amino acids. Germline-derived CDR1 and CDR2 are MNHNS and SASEGT. The trim removed 6 bases at V and 7 bases at J, leaving 12 bases unmatched. CDR3 in amino acids: CASRGTRGLGNEQFF. CDR3 coding DNA: TGTGCCAGCAGAGGTACGAGGGGGCTGGGGAATGAGCAGTTCTTC.

The table lists this clonotype with many counts. CDR3 sequence reads: CASSSPGLAGGRAEQFF. In nucleotides, the CDR3 is TGTGCCAGCAGTAGCCCGGGACTAGCGGGGGGCCGAGCTGAGCAGTTCTTC. V is TRBV27 and J is TRBJ2-1; 15 bases are shared with TRBD2. This CDR3 is built from 17 residues. V lost 5 bases, J lost 9 bases, and 11 bases stayed unmatched. The germline gives CDR1 MNHEY, CDR2 SMNVEV (reference sequence).

This chain uses TRBV6-1 with TRBJ2-3; D is possibly TRBD2 (5 bases). This CDR3 has 15 amino acids. CDR1 and CDR2 (germline): MNHNS, SASEGT. V gave up 5 bases and J gave up 5 bases, with 17 bases separating them. CDR3 nucleotide sequence: TGTGCCAGCAGTCAAGAGTACCGGGGTGAAGATACGCAGTATTTT. Amino acid sequence: CASSQEYRGEDTQYF.

This clonotype was seen once. The germline gene is not matched at one end of the junction; a read error may be the cause. The chain recombines TRBV6-1 with TRBJ2-4, with D perhaps assigned TRBD1 or TRBD2 (5 bases each). The length of the CDR3 is 16 residues. Germline CDR1 is MNHNS and CDR2 is SASEGT. The CDR3 spells CASSVSGQRAKNIQYF. For the CDR3, the DNA is TGTGCGAGCAGTGTCTCGGGGCAGCGAGCCAAAAACATTCAGTACTTC.

The CDR3 DNA follows: TGTGCCAGCAGCTTAGACGGGGGGATATACAATGAGCAGTTCTTC. Protein: CASSLDGGIYNEQFF. V gene TRBV7-2 combines with J gene TRBJ2-1; the match to TRBD2 covers 7 bases. Germline V lookup: CDR1 SGHTA, CDR2 FQGNSA. The CDR3 is made up of 15 amino acids. Trimming cost V 1 base and J 4 bases; bases outside gene matches: 4.

This clonotype was recorded at least ten times. The rearrangement joins TRBV6-5 to TRBJ2-5, with 7 nucleotides matching TRBD1. The end of the DNA aligns better with TRBJ2-7, so the J call may be wrong. The CDR3 totals 16 residues. Germline CDR1 is MNHEY and CDR2 is SVGAGI. The chain's CDR3 is CASSSPGQSIPYEQYF. DNA of the CDR3: TGTGCCAGCAGTTCCCCGGGACAGAGCATCCCCTACGAGCAGTACTTC.

Details on this clonotype: A junction boundary mismatches the germline segment, possibly from a read error. The chain links TRBV6-5 to TRBJ2-3; D is perhaps TRBD2 (5 bases). The CDR3 consists of 14 residues. Germline V gives CDR1 MNHEY, CDR2 SVGAGI. The CDR3 bases are TGTGCCAGCACGCTACTGGCGGGCAAAAACACGCAGTATTTC. As protein: CASTLLAGKNTQYF.

The chain carries TRBV6-1 and TRBJ2-5, with D unclear. The V gene lost 6 bases and the J gene lost 11 bases, with 28 bases spanning the gap. Germline lookup yields CDR1 MNHNS and CDR2 SASEGT. The CDR3 covers 16 residues. CDR3 nucleotide sequence: TGTGCCAGCAGGTGGGTCGGTGGCGGTGACAAAGAGATTCAGTACTTC. Amino acid sequence: CASRWVGGGDKEIQYF.

This clonotype came up a few times. This chain links TRBV30 with TRBJ2-2; D is unclear. This CDR3 region has 14 residues. Looked up from germline, CDR1 is GTSNPN and CDR2 is SVGIG (reference sequence). V was shortened by 3 bases and J by 2 bases, with 10 bases between the two germline ends. In DNA, the CDR3 is TGTGCCTGGAGGGTTGTTAGAAACACCGGGGAGCTGTTTTTT. Its protein product is CAWRVVRNTGELFF. Together with reference TRBV30 and TRBJ2-2, the CDR3 gives the full variable domain: SQTIHQWPATLVQPVGSPLSLECTVEGTSNPNLYWYRQAAGRGLQLLFYSVGIGQISSEVPQNLSASRPQDRQFILSSKKLLLSDSGFYLCAWRVVRNTGELFFGEGSRLTVL.

With respect to this clonotype: One end of the junction varies from germline; a read error may be responsible. The chain is built from TRBV6-5 and TRBJ2-3; TRBD2 is a possible D gene (6 bases). This CDR3 spans 15 amino acids. Germline V gene data show CDR1 as MNHEY and CDR2 as SVGAGI. For the CDR3, the DNA is TGTGCCCGCGGTTCGGGGCGGGGAGGCAAAGACACGCAGTATTTC. Translation: CARGSGRGGKDTQYF.

The chain combines TRBV11-3 with TRBJ2-1; D possibly uses TRBD1 or TRBD2 (5 bases each). Near its end, the DNA agrees better with TRBJ2-5, so the J call may be wrong. CDR3 size: 17 residues. The germline gives CDR1 SGHNT, CDR2 YENEEA. The CDR3 DNA reads as TGTGCCAGCAGCCGAGGCTTGGGGGAACCGACCCAAGAGACCCAGTACTTC. It specifies CASSRGLGEPTQETQYF.

By share, this clonotype ranks as medium-sized. The chain employs TRBV6-1 and TRBJ2-5; 7 bases are shared with TRBD2. Germline V gene sequence: CDR1 MNHNS, CDR2 SASEGT. The CDR3 loop spans 15 amino acids. J lost 1 base, V lost 5 bases, and 7 bases had no gene match. The CDR3 DNA reads as TGTGCCAGCAGTCCGAATTGGGGGGGCCAAGAGACCCAGTACTTC. This codes for CASSPNWGGQETQYF.

This clonotype has a handful of counts. V and J are TRBV5-4 and TRBJ2-1; tentatively, D is TRBD1 (6 bases). With 4 bases removed from V and 9 bases from J, the gap between germline ends came to 14 bases. Germline values: CDR1 SGHNT, CDR2 YYREEE (reference sequence). The CDR3 has 13 amino acids. The CDR3 region is CASSPTQGGEQFF. CDR3 coding DNA: TGTGCCAGCAGCCCAACACAGGGCGGTGAGCAGTTCTTC.

The rearrangement joins TRBV6-1 to TRBJ2-5; 13 positions match TRBD2. CDR1 and CDR2 from the germline V gene are MNHNS and SASEGT. The CDR3 length is 16 residues. The junction had 13 bases not matched to a gene; V was cut back by 6 bases and J by 9 bases. CDR3 region: CASRGTSGIQREAQYF. DNA for the CDR3: TGTGCCAGCAGGGGGACTAGCGGGATCCAAAGGGAGGCCCAGTACTTC.

The CDR3 protein is CASRGTEPPPGYTF. The CDR3 DNA sequence: TGTGCCAGCAGGGGGACAGAACCGCCCCCCGGCTACACCTTC. This sequence joins TRBV6-1 and TRBJ1-2, with 7 bases matching TRBD1. This CDR3 comprises 14 residues. Germline assignment: CDR1 MNHNS and CDR2 SASEGT. Trimming at V came to 6 bases and at J to 8 bases, leaving 12 bases not matched to a gene.

Many counts were recorded for this clonotype. V gene TRBV12-3 or TRBV12-4 combines with J gene TRBJ2-1, with TRBD1 matching 7 bases. CDR3 length: 14 amino acids. V lost 4 bases to trimming and J lost 3 bases; unmatched junction nucleotides: 3. The CDR3: CASSWGQYYNEQFF. DNA for the CDR3: TGTGCCAGCAGTTGGGGACAGTACTACAATGAGCAGTTCTTC.

This clonotype appeared once. Possible read error: a much larger clone is one base away. The DNA of the CDR3 is TGTGCCAGCGGGCTTGGGGAGACCCAGTTCTTC. Amino acids: CASGLGETQFF. This chain connects TRBV7-7 to TRBJ2-1; tentatively, D is TRBD2 (5 bases). Between the trimmed V and J ends, which lost 8 bases and 13 bases, there was a span of 15 bases. Germline V CDR1 and CDR2: SSHAT, FNYEAQ (reference sequence). This CDR3 comprises 11 residues.

This clonotype was seen just once. Its ends do not fully match the called genes, so a read error is possible. The chain combines TRBV4-1 with TRBJ2-5; TRBD2 aligns across 7 bases. The CDR3 is made up of 16 amino acids. Germline V gene data show CDR1 as MGHRA and CDR2 as YSYEKL. The CDR3 spells CASGGDGAGDQETQYF. DNA for the CDR3: TGCGCCAGCGGGGGGGACGGGGCCGGGGACCAAGAGACGCAGTACTTC.

The CDR3 sequence: CASSDGRALVETQYF. DNA of the CDR3: TGTGCCAGCAGTGACGGGAGGGCTCTTGTAGAGACCCAGTACTTC. The chain links TRBV6-1 to TRBJ2-3; TRBD2 aligns across 8 bases. The end of the DNA is better explained by TRBJ2-5, so the J call may be wrong. This CDR3 comprises 15 residues. Germline lookup yields CDR1 MNHNS and CDR2 SASEGT.

Concerning this clonotype: The junction and the germline gene differ at one end; a read error may be behind it. The chain recombines TRBV10-1 with TRBJ2-3, with TRBD2 identical over 8 bases. The end of the DNA aligns better with TRBJ2-5, so the J call may be wrong. CDR3 length equals 17 residues. The germline V gene encodes CDR1 WNHNN and CDR2 SYGVQD (reference sequence). CDR3 sequence: CASSQGLASGGQDTQYF. In DNA form, the CDR3 reads TGCGCCAGCTCCCAAGGGCTCGCGAGCGGGGGCCAAGATACCCAGTACTTC.

As regards this clonotype: The junction differs from germline at one of its ends, possibly a read error. The V gene is TRBV10-1, the J gene TRBJ2-4; 8 positions match TRBD1. Per the germline V gene, CDR1 is WNHNN and CDR2 is SYGVQD (reference sequence). The CDR3 covers 14 residues. For the CDR3, the DNA is TGCGGCAGCAGGGGGCTGAGTGGCAAAAACATTCAGTACTTC. Translating it yields CGSRGLSGKNIQYF.

CDR3 in amino acids: CASKEGNADTQYF. The CDR3, as DNA: TGTGCCAGCAAGGAGGGCAATGCAGATACGCAGTATTTT. V is TRBV6-1 and J is TRBJ2-3; weak D call: TRBD2 (6 bases). Germline-derived CDR1 and CDR2 are MNHNS and SASEGT. V dropped 7 bases and J dropped 4 bases, with 12 bases sitting between them. The CDR3 is 13 residues long.